The T cell receptor beta chain under discussion was sequenced for a study of CD8+CD57+ T cells in acquired aplastic anemia. Across the whole study: Sorted CD4+ and CD8+ cells yielded roughly 3.1 ug of DNA on average. Study-wide points: No significant difference in CD8+ Simpson's diversity was found between patients and controls.

The V gene lost 5 bases and the J gene lost 4 bases, with 19 bases spanning the gap. The V gene's germline CDR1 is LGHNA and CDR2 YNFKEQ. The CDR3 covers 16 residues. According to the study, genomic DNA was the template for TCR beta VDJ and CDR3 profiling. One entry per CDR3 protein, called by TCRdb with MiXCR from the reads. The sample yields about 150,000 distinct CDR3 sequences, about 48% seen once. As to this clonotype: Antigen unknown.

Patients who underwent sequencing had shown CD8+CD57+ cell expansion by flow cytometry. All patients had severe acquired aplastic anemia. J is TRBJ2-3 and V is TRBV4-2; D not resolved. This receptor was obtained from a human donor with aplastic anemia. The sequenced sample was sorted CD4+, CD8+, or CD8+CD57+ T cells (not recorded which) from PBMCs. Here the CDR3 DNA reads TGTGCCAGCAGCATATCGTACAACTTCTGGGCAGATACGCAGTATTTT. Residues: CASSISYNFWADTQYF.